Here is one T cell receptor (beta chain) with its context. Its antigen is still unknown. These data originate in a study of OX40 agonist ivuxolimab in advanced cancers. Study context: Patients received ivuxolimab, an agonistic anti-OX40 (CD134) antibody. Study observations and caveats: In the 0.1 to 3.0 mg/kg range, CD4+ and CD8+ blood T cells had expanded clonally by week 6.

The CDR3 loop spans 14 amino acids. Germline V gene sequence: CDR1 SQVTM, CDR2 ANQGSEA. The V and J ends lost 5 bases and 0 bases respectively, with 8 bases between them. Clones were read by immunoSEQ multiplex PCR, and TCRdb kept only the in-frame ones, dropping some. Of about 60,000 clones in the sample, approximately 90% were seen once. The specimen comprised CD4+ or CD8+ T cells sorted from blood, sampled in a trial of the OX40 agonist ivuxolimab. This receptor was obtained from an adult with an advanced solid tumor such as melanoma, head and neck, liver or kidney cancer. The V gene is TRBV29-1, the J gene TRBJ2-6; D not certain. CDR3 amino acids: CSVQFPSGANVLTF. The CDR3, as DNA: TGCAGCGTTCAGTTCCCCTCTGGGGCCAACGTCCTGACTTTC.